A selection of T cell receptor beta chains follows, all from one sample in a study of a mutant IDH1 vaccine in newly diagnosed glioma. Assay: immunoSEQ multiplex PCR; the TCRdb copy retains only in-frame clones and omits some. Of 75,000 to 100,000 clones in the sample, roughly 82% were seen once. This specimen consisted of PBMCs, obtained from a glioma patient treated with radiotherapy, temozolomide or both. These receptors were obtained from a man aged 35 to 55 with glioma. Some clones in this sample may be carry-over from other donors' samples. Both conserved end residues are part of each CDR3. The order of the fields is V gene, D gene, clone size, J gene, CDR3 protein, CDR3 DNA. D genes are given only for firm matches. The size entry is marked missing in some rows and otherwise reads once, few, many or a size class.

>TRBV30|-|-|TRBJ1-5
CAWSVGASGNQPQHF
TGTGCCTGGAGTGTTGGTGCCTCCGGCAATCAGCCCCAGCATTTT
>TRBV2|-|-|TRBJ2-7
CASRGSEQYF
TGTGCCAGCAGGGGTTCCGAGCAGTACTTC
>TRBV6-5|-|-|TRBJ1-3
CASSYRNGNTIYF
TGTGCCAGCAGTTACCGTAATGGAAACACCATATATTTT
>TRBV10-3|TRBD1|-|TRBJ1-1
CAISGRTGVDTEAFF
TGTGCCATCAGTGGAAGGACAGGGGTGGACACTGAAGCTTTCTTT
>TRBV10-3|-|once|TRBJ1-3
CAISDRGVNTIYF
TGTGCCATCAGTGACAGGGGCGTAAACACCATATATTTT
>TRBV19|TRBD1|-|TRBJ1-2
CASRTGQGNYGYTF
TGTGCCAGTAGGACTGGACAGGGTAACTATGGCTACACCTTC
>TRBV10-3|-|-|TRBJ1-2
CAISGEANYGYTF
TGTGCCATCAGTGGGGAGGCTAACTATGGCTACACCTTC
>TRBV6-4|-|-|TRBJ2-1
CASRDNSYNEQFF
TGTGCCAGCCGGGACAACTCCTACAATGAGCAGTTCTTC
>TRBV6-5|TRBD2|-|TRBJ2-7
CASSYRGGPYEQYF
TGTGCCAGCAGTTACCGCGGGGGGCCCTACGAGCAGTACTTC
>TRBV6-5|-|-|TRBJ1-6
CASSFGGSPLHF
TGTGCCAGCAGTTTTGGTGGTTCACCCCTCCACTTT
>TRBV5-1|-|-|TRBJ1-4
CASSLRTAYNEKLFF
TGCGCCAGCAGCTTGAGGACAGCTTATAATGAAAAACTGTTTTTT
>TRBV6-6|-|-|TRBJ2-7
CASSYPQSYEQYF
TGTGCCAGCAGTTATCCTCAATCCTACGAGCAGTACTTC
>TRBV5-4|TRBD1|-|TRBJ1-2
CASSRGGQTEGAYGYTF
TGTGCCAGCAGCAGGGGGGGACAAACGGAGGGGGCCTATGGCTACACCTTC
>TRBV19|-|-|TRBJ1-1
CASTSREMNTEAFF
TGTGCCAGTACCTCAAGGGAAATGAACACTGAAGCTTTCTTT
>TRBV29-1|-|once|TRBJ1-2
CSVVVGGSSYGYTF
TGCAGCGTTGTCGTTGGGGGCAGTAGCTATGGCTACACCTTC
>TRBV2|-|once|TRBJ1-1
CASSEQGTEAFF
TGTGCCAGCAGTGAACAGGGCACTGAAGCTTTCTTT
>TRBV19|-|-|TRBJ2-5
CASSIGDTRGTQYF
TGTGCCAGTAGTATTGGGGACACCAGGGGGACCCAGTACTTC
>TRBV29-1|-|few|TRBJ1-1
CSAASRLGRRTEAFF
TGCAGCGCGGCCTCCCGATTGGGAAGGAGGACTGAAGCTTTCTTT
>TRBV5-8|-|-|TRBJ1-2
CASSHRRGYGYGYTF
TGTGCCAGCAGCCACCGTCGGGGATATGGCTATGGCTACACCTTC
>TRBV5-4|-|-|TRBJ1-1
CASSSSPHEAFF
TGTGCCAGCAGCTCCTCTCCACATGAAGCTTTCTTT
>TRBV10-1|-|few|TRBJ1-1
CASSEMINTEAFF
TGCGCCAGCAGTGAGATGATCAACACTGAAGCTTTCTTT
>TRBV25-1|-|-|TRBJ1-3
CASSDSRRGNTIYF
TGTGCCAGCAGTGATTCCCGACGGGGAAACACCATATATTTT
>TRBV6-5|-|-|TRBJ2-3
CASSSTITDTQYF
TGTGCCAGCAGTTCCACCATCACAGATACGCAGTATTTT
>TRBV15|-|-|TRBJ1-5
CATSARQGNQPQHF
TGTGCCACCAGTGCTCGACAGGGCAATCAGCCCCAGCATTTT